A selection of T cell receptor beta chains follows, all from one sample in a study of T cell responses to AZD1222 COVID-19 vaccine. Using immunoSEQ multiplex PCR, the repertoire was profiled, and TCRdb retains in-frame clones only, with some absent. The sample lists about 120,000 clones; approximately 90% were seen once. Sequenced here: peripheral blood, sampled 28 days after the second dose of the MenACWY control vaccine. These receptors were obtained from an adult who received the MenACWY meningococcal vaccine as a control. Each CDR3 is given with its conserved first and last residue. Fields, in order: V gene, J gene, D gene, clone size, CDR3 DNA, CDR3 protein. D genes are given only for firm matches. Size tells how often a clone was seen (once, few, many) or the class of an expanded clone, and some rows leave it out.

>TRBV6-5|TRBJ1-2|.|.
TGTGCCAGCAGTTTGCGTCCGGGCAGCTATGGCTACACCTTC
CASSLRPGSYGYTF
>TRBV27|TRBJ2-7|.|.
TGTGCCAGCAGTTTATTCAGGAACATTTTCTACGAGCAGTACTTC
CASSLFRNIFYEQYF
>TRBV5-5|TRBJ2-7|.|.
TGTGCCAGCAGCTTGATCGACATAGGTCCCTACGAGCAGTACTTC
CASSLIDIGPYEQYF
>TRBV20-1|TRBJ1-2|.|.
TGCAGTCCGACGGGCGGCGATGGCTACACCTTC
CSPTGGDGYTF
>TRBV28|TRBJ1-4|.|.
TGTGCCAGCACCGGCGGTGAAAAACTGTTTTTT
CASTGGEKLFF
>TRBV12-3/TRBV12-4|TRBJ1-2|.|.
TGTGCCAGCAGTTTTGGCCGAAACTATGGCTACACCTTC
CASSFGRNYGYTF
>TRBV6-1|TRBJ2-5|TRBD2|.
TGTGCCAGCAGTGAATTACTAGCGGGAGAGACCCAGTACTTC
CASSELLAGETQYF
>TRBV28|TRBJ1-5|.|once
TGTGCCAGCAGTTTACCTCCGGGACAAGTCAGGCAGCGGGCACAGCATTTT
CASSLPPGQVRQRAQHF
>TRBV9|TRBJ2-2|TRBD1|.
TGTGCCAGCAGCCCCAGACAGGGGACAAACACCGGGGAGCTGTTTTTT
CASSPRQGTNTGELFF
>TRBV18|TRBJ2-5|TRBD1|.
TGTGCCAGCTCACCACCGGGACAGGCGGAGCAGCTGTACGAGAAGACCCAGTACTTC
CASSPPGQAEQLYEKTQYF
>TRBV18|TRBJ1-5|.|.
TGTGCCAGCTCAATCGGGTGGGATCAGCCCCAGCATTTT
CASSIGWDQPQHF
>TRBV12-3/TRBV12-4|TRBJ2-1|.|.
TGTGCCAGCAGTTCCAGCGGGACAAATCGGTTCTTC
CASSSSGTNRFF
>TRBV7-3|TRBJ2-3|TRBD2|.
TGTGCCAGCAGCTTAACCGGGACTAGCGGGACTCCAGATACGCAGTATTTT
CASSLTGTSGTPDTQYF
>TRBV6-5|TRBJ1-1|TRBD1|.
TGTGCCAGCAGGTCGGACAGGCCGGACACTGAAGCTTTCTTT
CASRSDRPDTEAFF
>TRBV9|TRBJ2-3|.|.
TGTGCCAGCAGCCCGCACAGGTCCGATACGCAGTATTTT
CASSPHRSDTQYF
>TRBV7-9|TRBJ1-3|.|.
TGTGCCAGCAGCTTACCCCGGGGAACTGGAAACACCATATATTTT
CASSLPRGTGNTIYF
>TRBV15|TRBJ2-5|.|.
TGTGCCACCGGAGGACTGACGGAGACCCAGTACTTC
CATGGLTETQYF
>TRBV7-8|TRBJ1-5|.|.
TGTGCCAGCAGCTTAGTAGTCGGAGGGACGGGGTATCAGCCCCAGCATTTT
CASSLVVGGTGYQPQHF
>TRBV7-8|TRBJ2-6|.|.
TGTGCCAGCAGCCTACTTTCCTCTGGGGCCAACGTCCTGACTTTC
CASSLLSSGANVLTF
>TRBV6-5|TRBJ2-2|.|.
TGTGCCAGCAGGGCCGGGACTTCGAACACCGGGGAGCTGTTTTTT
CASRAGTSNTGELFF
>TRBV30|TRBJ2-3|TRBD2|.
TGTGCCTGGAGTGCCTCACTAGCGGGAGGGCCTGGCACAGATACGCAGTATTTT
CAWSASLAGGPGTDTQYF
>TRBV11-2|TRBJ1-5|.|.
TGTGCCAGCAGCTTAGATCCCGGAGGTCAGCCCCAGCATTTT
CASSLDPGGQPQHF
>TRBV11-2|TRBJ2-5|.|.
TGTGCCAGCAGCGACCCCGCGGCAGGCCAAGAGACCCAGTACTTC
CASSDPAAGQETQYF
>TRBV5-5|TRBJ2-2|TRBD2|few
TGTGCCAGCAGCTGGGGACTAGCGGAAAACACCGGGGAGCTGTTTTTT
CASSWGLAENTGELFF
>TRBV27|TRBJ1-5|.|once
TGTGCCAGCAGAAAAACCGGACGGGAGAGCAATCAGCCCCAGCATTTT
CASRKTGRESNQPQHF
>TRBV27|TRBJ1-5|TRBD1|.
TGTGCCAGCAGGGGACAGGGCAATCAGCCCCAGCATTTT
CASRGQGNQPQHF
>TRBV9|TRBJ2-1|TRBD2|.
TGTGCCAGCAGCGTAGACGGGACTAGCGGGAATTTTGAGCAGTTCTTC
CASSVDGTSGNFEQFF
>TRBV9|TRBJ1-4|TRBD1|.
TGTGCCAGCAGCGTAGGACAGGGAAATGAAAAACTGTTTTTT
CASSVGQGNEKLFF
>TRBV7-6|TRBJ2-7|TRBD2|.
TGTGCCAGCAGCTTAACCGGGACTAGCGGTTCCTACGAGCAGTACTTC
CASSLTGTSGSYEQYF
>TRBV24-1|TRBJ2-7|TRBD1|.
TGTGCCACCAGTGGCAATACCGGGACAGGGTGGATCTACGAGCAGTACTTC
CATSGNTGTGWIYEQYF
>TRBV7-9|TRBJ1-4|TRBD1|.
TGTGCCAGCAGCTTAGGCGGTGGGACAGGGACCCTTTTT
CASSLGGGTGTLF
>TRBV5-1|TRBJ1-5|.|.
TGCGCCAGCAGCTTGGCCCCGGACAGCCTAAATCAGCCCCAGCATTTT
CASSLAPDSLNQPQHF
>TRBV11-3|TRBJ2-1|.|.
TGTGCCAGCAGCTTAAGGGACAATGAGCAGTTCTTC
CASSLRDNEQFF
>TRBV7-6|TRBJ2-7|TRBD2|.
TGTGCCAGCAGCTTAGAACGACTAGCGGGAGACGAGCAGTACTTC
CASSLERLAGDEQYF
>TRBV28|TRBJ1-6|.|once
TGTGCCAGCAGTAGCATGTCCTATAATTCACCCCTCCACTTT
CASSSMSYNSPLHF
>TRBV5-4|TRBJ1-2|TRBD1|.
TGTGCCAGCAGCTTGGCCGGGACAGGGAGGACTGGCTACACCTTC
CASSLAGTGRTGYTF
>TRBV2|TRBJ2-1|TRBD1|once
TGTGCCAGCAGTGATGGACAGGGTGTGTATAATGAGCAGTTCTTC
CASSDGQGVYNEQFF
>TRBV28|TRBJ2-1|.|.
TGTGCCAGCAGTTTCCTTAATGAGCAGTTCTTC
CASSFLNEQFF
>TRBV27|TRBJ1-2|TRBD1|few
TGTGCCAGCAGAGGGACAGGGGTGGGTGGCTACACCTTC
CASRGTGVGGYTF
>TRBV7-2|TRBJ2-3|.|.
TGTGCCAGCAGCCCAGGGAGGGGGGCAGATACGCAGTATTTT
CASSPGRGADTQYF
>TRBV7-9|TRBJ1-6|.|.
TGTGCCAGCAGCTTACGCCAGGGCAATTCACCCCTCCACTTT
CASSLRQGNSPLHF
>TRBV7-9|TRBJ1-2|.|.
TGTGCCAGCACAGAGACGGGGGCCCTTAGCTATGGCTACACCTTC
CASTETGALSYGYTF
>TRBV7-6|TRBJ2-5|TRBD2|.
TGTGCCAGCAGAAGTAGCTACGGGGGGGCCCAAGAGACCCAGTACTTC
CASRSSYGGAQETQYF
>TRBV7-2|TRBJ2-3|.|.
TGTGCCAGCAGCCCGCCCCTGGGTGCTTCGGAGTTT
CASSPPLGASEF
>TRBV5-4|TRBJ1-1|TRBD1|.
TGTGCCAGCAGGCGGACAGGGTCTGAAGCTTTCTTT
CASRRTGSEAFF
>TRBV9|TRBJ2-3|TRBD2|.
TGTGCCAGCAGCGCCCTCCGGGGGGGACTGCGAAGGGAAGATACGCAGTATTTT
CASSALRGGLRREDTQYF
>TRBV28|TRBJ1-2|TRBD1|.
TGTGCCAGCAGTTTACCAGGGGGTCCGTATGGCTACACCTTC
CASSLPGGPYGYTF
>TRBV23-1|TRBJ2-2|.|.
TGCGCCAGCAGTCAAAGTCCGGGGAACACCGGGGAGCTGTTTTTT
CASSQSPGNTGELFF
>TRBV27|TRBJ2-1|.|.
TGTGCCAGCAGTTTTGCGGGGTACTACAATGAGCAGTTCTTC
CASSFAGYYNEQFF
>TRBV4-2|TRBJ1-5|.|once
TGTGCCAGCAGCCAAGTTCCTGTCCGGGGAGGGAATCAGCCCCAGCATTTT
CASSQVPVRGGNQPQHF
>TRBV7-2|TRBJ2-7|.|.
TGTGCCAGCAGCCTCAAGGGTTACGAGCAGTACTTC
CASSLKGYEQYF
>TRBV20-1|TRBJ2-1|.|.
TGCAGTGCTAGTCCCCTGTTCGGGGGCCTTGCCTATGAGCAGTTCTTC
CSASPLFGGLAYEQFF